A selection of T cell receptor beta chains follows, all from one sample in a study of CD8 T cells in ankylosing spondylitis. MiXCR was run by TCRdb on the 5' RACE reads, yielding one entry per CDR3 protein. The table records 40,000 to 50,000 distinct CDR3 sequences, more than 3% of them present only once. Sequenced: blood, either unsorted or a sorted T cell fraction (not recorded which). The source is a female donor with ankylosing spondylitis or in good health (not recorded which). The CDR3 runs from the conserved cysteine through the conserved F or W. D genes are given only for firm matches. Clone size is stated in some rows and not others, as once, few, many or a class when expanded.

V gene	clone size	J gene	D gene	CDR3 protein	CDR3 DNA
TRBV9	-	TRBJ2-2	-	CASSASLSGYDTGELFF	TGTGCCAGCAGCGCCTCGTTGTCGGGGTATGACACCGGGGAGCTGTTTTTT
TRBV9	many	TRBJ1-4	-	CASSVGPGATNEKLFF	TGTGCCAGCAGCGTGGGCCCAGGAGCAACTAATGAAAAACTGTTTTTT
TRBV9	many	TRBJ2-2	-	CASSVGGTNTGELFF	TGTGCCAGCAGCGTAGGGGGGACGAACACCGGGGAGCTGTTTTTT
TRBV9	-	TRBJ2-2	-	CASSVGGRGFTAELFF	TGTGCCAGCAGCGTAGGGGGGCGGGGGTTCACCGCGGAGCTGTTTTTT
TRBV9	many	TRBJ2-1	-	CASSVGPGEYNEQFF	TGTGCCAGCAGCGTAGGGCCAGGGGAATACAATGAGCAGTTCTTC
TRBV7-4	few	TRBJ2-5	TRBD2	CASSSPPWLAGGSPGTRYF	TGTGCCAGCAGCTCCCCCCCCTGGCTAGCGGGGGGATCACCAGGTACTCGGTACTTC
TRBV9	many	TRBJ2-1	-	CASSVGGSGLNEQFF	TGTGCCAGCAGCGTAGGAGGTAGTGGCCTCAATGAGCAGTTCTTC
TRBV9	many	TRBJ1-4	-	CASSIGAINEKLFF	TGTGCCAGCAGTATCGGGGCGATTAATGAAAAACTGTTTTTT
TRBV9	few	TRBJ1-3	-	CASSSRTGTFSGNTIYF	TGTGCCAGCAGCAGCCGAACCGGGACCTTCTCTGGAAACACCATATATTTT
TRBV9	-	TRBJ1-2	-	CASSVRGNANYGYTF	TGTGCCAGCAGCGTAAGGGGCAATGCCAACTATGGCTACACCTTC
TRBV9	few	TRBJ2-2	TRBD2	CASSPGTSGGARDTGELFF	TGTGCCAGCAGCCCCGGGACTAGCGGGGGGGCGCGGGACACCGGGGAGCTGTTTTTT
TRBV9	many	TRBJ2-3	-	CASSVQGSGTDTQYF	TGTGCCAGCAGCGTTCAGGGGTCGGGCACAGATACGCAGTATTTT
TRBV9	many	TRBJ2-2	TRBD2	CASTRTSGGPPGELFF	TGTGCCAGCACCCGAACTAGCGGGGGGCCCCCCGGGGAGCTGTTTTTT
TRBV9	many	TRBJ1-2	-	CASSGTPTTGLSF	TGTGCCAGCAGCGGAACACCAACCACAGGGCTTAGCTTC
TRBV9	many	TRBJ1-2	-	CASSAATLTGSGYTF	TGTGCCAGCAGCGCCGCAACCCTGACAGGCTCCGGCTACACCTTC
TRBV9	many	TRBJ2-2	TRBD1	CASSAMTGRFAGELFF	TGTGCCAGCAGCGCAATGACAGGGCGATTCGCCGGGGAGCTGTTTTTT
TRBV9	-	TRBJ1-1	-	CASSVGFQEAFF	TGTGCCAGCAGCGTAGGTTTTCAGGAAGCTTTCTTT
TRBV9	many	TRBJ2-6	TRBD1	CASSPSPTGPGANVLTF	TGTGCCAGCAGCCCGAGCCCGACAGGGCCAGGGGCCAACGTCCTGACTTTC
TRBV3-1	many	TRBJ2-7	-	CASSQDRQELYYEQYF	TGTGCCAGCAGCCAGGACCGACAGGAACTTTACTACGAGCAGTACTTC
TRBV9	many	TRBJ2-7	-	CASSVTHLTYEQYF	TGTGCCAGCAGCGTGACCCACCTTACCTACGAGCAGTACTTC
TRBV9	-	TRBJ2-2	TRBD1	CASSNRQGWTGELFF	TGTGCCAGCAGCAACCGACAGGGGTGGACCGGGGAGCTGTTTTTT
TRBV9	many	TRBJ1-1	-	CASSVAGTATEAFF	TGTGCCAGCAGCGTAGCTGGCACTGCCACTGAAGCTTTCTTT
TRBV9	medium-sized	TRBJ2-3	TRBD2	CASSAGPGPSGGLTDTQYF	TGTGCCAGCAGCGCCGGCCCGGGCCCTAGCGGGGGGCTCACAGATACGCAGTATTTT
TRBV9	many	TRBJ2-2	-	CASSPGGINTGELFF	TGTGCCAGCAGCCCCGGAGGGATTAACACCGGGGAGCTGTTTTTT